This record covers a single TCR beta chain. Germline CDR1 reads SGHRS; CDR2 reads YFSETQ. The CDR3 spans 17 residues. After removal of 1 base from V and 0 bases from J, the junction contained 5 bases not matched to a gene. Produced via immunoSEQ multiplex PCR; TCRdb's table is partial and in-frame only. The data show under 85,000 clones, with about 80% seen just once and about 3% held by the top ten. This sample is part of a study of control samples from healthy donors and cancer patients. This TCR was sampled from a woman between 45 and 60 years old with lung cancer. The gene calls are TRBV5-1 and TRBJ2-1, with 9 bases identical to TRBD2. The sample comprised PBMCs. CDR3 sequence (DNA): TGCGCCAGCAGCTTGTTTCAGCGGGGGGTCTCCTACAATGAGCAGTTCTTC. Translation gives CASSLFQRGVSYNEQFF.